Below are 26 T cell receptor beta chains sequenced from a single sample in a study of blood T cell repertoires in COVID-19. Sequenced by immunoSEQ multiplex PCR; TCRdb stores in-frame clones only, minus some. Among around 28,000 clones listed, under 80% were seen once. Input material: peripheral blood. These receptors originate from an older man with acute or convalescent COVID-19.

The V call is TRBV30, the J call TRBJ1-3, with D maybe TRBD1 (5 bases). This CDR3 comprises 13 residues. The germline V gene encodes CDR1 GTSNPN and CDR2 SVGIG (reference sequence). V was cut by 4 bases and J by 4 bases, with 11 bases left in between. The CDR3 coding sequence is TGTGCCTGGATGGGGGGGTTAGGAAACACCATATATTTT. Its protein is CAWMGGLGNTIYF. The variable domain in full, completed from reference TRBV30 and TRBJ1-3, reads SQTIHQWPATLVQPVGSPLSLECTVEGTSNPNLYWYRQAAGRGLQLLFYSVGIGQISSEVPQNLSASRPQDRQFILSSKKLLLSDSGFYLCAWMGGLGNTIYFGEGSWLTVV.

The chain carries TRBV5-4 and TRBJ2-3; weak D call: TRBD2 (6 bases). In germline, CDR1 is SGHNT, CDR2 YYREEE (reference sequence). V shed 4 bases and J shed 4 bases, with 7 bases lying between them. The CDR3 has 12 residues. The CDR3 protein is CASSGTADTQYF. The CDR3 DNA reads TGTGCCAGCAGCGGGACTGCAGATACGCAGTATTTT.

The rearrangement links TRBV7-3 to TRBJ2-1, with TRBD2 matching 8 bases. V gave up 5 bases and J gave up 6 bases; unmatched junction bases: 6. Germline CDR1 reads SGHTA; CDR2 reads FQGTGA. The CDR3 is made up of 14 amino acids. CDR3 in amino acids: CASSPGGAPNEQFF. CDR3 bases: TGTGCCAGCAGCCCGGGGGGGGCCCCCAATGAGCAGTTCTTC. Based on the CDR3 plus reference TRBV7-3 and TRBJ2-1, the full variable domain is GAGVSQTPSNKVTEKGKYVELRCDPISGHTALYWYRQSLGQGPEFLIYFQGTGAADDSGLPNDRFFAVRPEGSVSTLKIQRTERGDSAVYLCASSPGGAPNEQFFGPGTRLTVL.

This chain joins TRBV5-5 and TRBJ1-1; 8 positions agree with TRBD1. The length of the CDR3 is 16 residues. Germline values: CDR1 SGHKS, CDR2 YYEKEE (reference sequence). V was clipped by 5 bases and J by 1 base; unmatched bases: 10. CDR3 coding DNA: TGTGCCAGCAGTCCCAGGGGGCAGAGGTGGAACACTGAAGCTTTCTTT. Amino acids: CASSPRGQRWNTEAFF.

This chain links TRBV9 with TRBJ2-3, with D possibly being TRBD1 (6 bases). The germline CDR1 and CDR2 sequences are SGDLS and YYNGEE. V was clipped by 9 bases and J by 2 bases, with 13 bases between them. This CDR3 contains 13 residues. DNA of the CDR3: TGTGCCAACCACAGGGCCCCCACAGATACGCAGTATTTT. Translating it yields CANHRAPTDTQYF. Combining the CDR3 with reference TRBV9 and TRBJ2-3 gives the whole variable domain DSGVTQTPKHLITATGQRVTLRCSPRSGDLSVYWYQQSLDQGLQFLIQYYNGEERAKGNILERFSAQQFPDLHSELNLSSLELGDSALYFCANHRAPTDTQYFGPGTRLTVL.

Concerning this clone: The same CDR3 also results from other DNA sequences found in this sample. The chain has TRBV28 and TRBJ1-1; D gene uncertain. Germline V gives CDR1 MDHEN, CDR2 SYDVKM. V shed 1 base and J shed 11 bases, with 11 bases lying between them. The CDR3 is 12 amino acids. The CDR3 DNA follows: TGTGCCAGCAGTTTATTAGGAGTAGGCGCTTTCTTT. Translated, it gives CASSLLGVGAFF.

The gene calls are TRBV5-1 and TRBJ1-5; D is perhaps TRBD1 (6 bases). There are 14 residues in the CDR3. Germline CDR1 and CDR2: SGHRS and YFSETQ. Deletions cut 7 bases from V and 1 base from J, with 12 bases between. The CDR3 reads CASSPGESNQPQHF. DNA of the CDR3: TGCGCCAGCTCACCAGGGGAAAGCAATCAGCCCCAGCATTTT.

The chain carries TRBV30 and TRBJ1-4; D might be TRBD1 (5 bases). CDR3 size: 15 residues. Germline lookup yields CDR1 GTSNPN and CDR2 SVGIG (reference sequence). V shed 1 base and J shed 7 bases, with 16 bases lying between them. The CDR3, as DNA: TGTGCCTGGAGTGGGTCGTCCGGGGGAGGTGAAAAACTGTTTTTT. It translates to CAWSGSSGGGEKLFF.

This chain uses TRBV5-8 with TRBJ1-1; 7 bases fit TRBD1. V was clipped by 0 bases and J by 3 bases; unmatched bases: 11. The CDR3 is 17 amino acids. Looked up from germline, CDR1 is SGHTS and CDR2 is YDEGEE. For the CDR3, the DNA is TGTGCCAGCAGCTTGGTGCTTAGGAGGGGACAGCACACTGAAGCTTTCTTT. It is translated as CASSLVLRRGQHTEAFF.

A few counts support this clone. The rearrangement uses TRBV19 and TRBJ2-1; 7 nucleotides agree with TRBD2. Germline-derived CDR1 and CDR2 are LNHDA and SQIVND (reference sequence). Trimming removed 4 bases from V and 3 bases from J; junction bases left unmatched: 3. The CDR3 sequence is 14 residues long. The CDR3 loop is CASSKAGVYNEQFF. As DNA, the CDR3 is TGTGCCAGTAGTAAGGCGGGGGTCTACAATGAGCAGTTCTTC.

The chain employs TRBV5-6 and TRBJ1-3; no clear D. CDR1 and CDR2 (germline): SGHDT, YYEEEE. The V and J ends lost 5 bases and 8 bases respectively, with 23 bases between them. The CDR3 is made up of 16 amino acids. The CDR3 bases are TGTGCCAGCAGTCTATACGGGTCCGGGATCCCGGACACCATATATTTT. Translated, it gives CASSLYGSGIPDTIYF.

This clone appeared many times. The rearrangement links TRBV7-3 to TRBJ2-5; D unclear. Trimming shortened V by 0 bases and J by 4 bases, and 18 bases separated the two germline ends. Germline CDR1 is SGHTA and CDR2 is FQGTGA. The CDR3 runs 17 residues. CDR3 DNA: TGTGCCAGCAGCTTAACGCCAAGCCTTATTAAGCGAGAGACCCAGTACTTC. Its translation is CASSLTPSLIKRETQYF. The full variable domain, completed using reference TRBV7-3 and TRBJ2-5, is GAGVSQTPSNKVTEKGKYVELRCDPISGHTALYWYRQSLGQGPEFLIYFQGTGAADDSGLPNDRFFAVRPEGSVSTLKIQRTERGDSAVYLCASSLTPSLIKRETQYFGPGTRLLVL.

The rearrangement joins TRBV5-4 to TRBJ2-5, with 12 positions matching TRBD2. CDR3 length: 13 amino acids. The J segment lost 6 bases and the V segment lost 4 bases, leaving 1 base of the junction unmatched. Germline V lookup: CDR1 SGHNT, CDR2 YYREEE (reference sequence). CDR3 DNA: TGTGCCAGCAGCAGGACTAGCGGGAAGACCCAGTACTTC. Translated: CASSRTSGKTQYF.

The chain recombines TRBV29-1 with TRBJ2-7; D is possibly TRBD2 (6 bases). V was clipped by 6 bases and J by 2 bases, with 11 bases between them. This CDR3 comprises 12 residues. Germline V CDR1 and CDR2: SQVTM, ANQGSEA. This chain's CDR3 is CSVAGTPYEQYF. Here the CDR3 DNA reads TGCAGCGTGGCGGGGACCCCCTACGAGCAGTACTTC.

Of note for this clone: The sample holds other DNA sequences that translate to the same CDR3. J is TRBJ2-5 and V is TRBV7-2; 13 bases map to TRBD2. With 1 base clipped from V and 2 bases from J, the junction kept 1 base outside the gene matches. This CDR3 spans 16 amino acids. In germline, CDR1 is SGHTA, CDR2 FQGNSA. The CDR3 DNA follows: TGTGCCAGCAGCTTAGGGACTAGCGGGGGACAAGAGACCCAGTACTTC. The encoded protein is CASSLGTSGGQETQYF.

The chain carries TRBV30 and TRBJ1-1, with unresolved D. V lost 2 bases, J lost 6 bases, and 7 bases lay in between. Germline-derived CDR1 and CDR2 are GTSNPN and SVGIG (reference sequence). The CDR3 consists of 11 residues. The CDR3: CAWSLEAEAFF. In DNA form, the CDR3 reads TGTGCCTGGAGTCTTGAGGCTGAAGCTTTCTTT.

V and J are TRBV2 and TRBJ2-7; TRBD2 matches at 10 bases. There are 15 residues in the CDR3. V was pared by 2 bases and J by 7 bases, with 8 bases of the junction left unmatched. Germline V gene sequence: CDR1 SNHLY, CDR2 FYNNEI. The CDR3 protein is CASSESRTSGAEQYF. CDR3 nucleotide sequence: TGTGCCAGCAGTGAATCGCGTACTAGCGGGGCAGAGCAGTACTTC.

This clone was seen just once. The CDR3 nucleotides are TGCGCCAGCAGCCAAGGGAGAGACAGTTTCTCCTACAATGAGCAGTTCTTC. This codes for CASSQGRDSFSYNEQFF. The chain combines TRBV4-3 with TRBJ2-1; D possibly corresponds to TRBD1 (5 bases). In germline, CDR1 is LGHNA, CDR2 YSLEER. The CDR3 runs to 17 residues. Trimming took 1 base from V and 0 from J, leaving 13 bases between them.

This clone was recorded a few times. The chain employs TRBV6-2 or TRBV6-3 and TRBJ2-4, with 10 bases lining up with TRBD2. J gave up 3 bases and V 4 bases, and 3 bases lay outside the gene matches. The V gene's germline CDR1 is MNHEY and CDR2 SVGEGT. The CDR3 is 15 amino acids. CDR3: CASSSSGSVKNIQYF. The CDR3 coding sequence is TGTGCCAGCAGTTCTAGCGGGAGCGTCAAAAACATTCAGTACTTC.

J is TRBJ2-1 and V is TRBV2; 7 bases are a match to TRBD1. The CDR3 runs to 12 residues. V shed 2 bases and J 9 bases; nucleotides not matched to a gene: 1. Looked up from germline, CDR1 is SNHLY and CDR2 is FYNNEI. The CDR3 here is CASSENRGEQFF. The DNA of the CDR3 is TGTGCCAGCAGTGAAAACAGGGGTGAGCAGTTCTTC.

CDR3 residues: CASSPLTSDSTEAFF. As DNA, the CDR3 is TGTGCCAGCTCACCATTAACCTCGGACAGCACTGAAGCTTTCTTT. The chain has TRBV18 and TRBJ1-1, with a tentative D call TRBD1 (6 bases). The ends were cut back, 2 bases at V and 4 bases at J, with 14 bases in the middle. The germline CDR1 and CDR2 sequences are KGHSH and LQKENI. The CDR3 runs to 15 residues.

The chain recombines TRBV6-5 with TRBJ1-6; D unresolved. This CDR3 has 15 residues. From germline, CDR1 is MNHEY and CDR2 SVGAGI. V lost 8 bases, J lost 6 bases, and 17 bases lay in between. CDR3 DNA sequence: TGTGCCAGCCAAAATAGAAGACACGTTAATTCACCCCTCCACTTT. This sequence encodes CASQNRRHVNSPLHF.

This clone was observed a few times. V is TRBV10-3 and J is TRBJ2-1, with TRBD1 matching 8 bases. This CDR3 contains 17 residues. V gave up 2 bases and J gave up 2 bases; unmatched junction bases: 8. CDR1 and CDR2 (germline): ENHRY, SYGVKD. The CDR3 region is CAISEPTQGAPYNEQFF. As DNA, the CDR3 is TGTGCCATCAGTGAGCCGACCCAGGGGGCCCCCTACAATGAGCAGTTCTTC.

This clone has just a few counts. The V and J genes are TRBV6-5 and TRBJ2-1; possibly TRBD2 for D (6 bases). With 0 bases removed from V and 5 bases from J, the gap between germline ends came to 11 bases. This CDR3 is built from 15 residues. Germline loops: CDR1 MNHEY, CDR2 SVGAGI. The CDR3 sequence is CASSYSMGLNNEQFF. DNA for the CDR3: TGTGCCAGCAGTTACTCGATGGGACTCAACAATGAGCAGTTCTTC.

V and J are TRBV27 and TRBJ1-2, with 7 nucleotides matching TRBD1. The germline CDR1 and CDR2 sequences are MNHEY and SMNVEV (reference sequence). This CDR3 has 13 amino acids. With V trimmed by 5 bases and J by 2 bases, 2 bases remained unmatched. CDR3 nucleotide sequence: TGTGCCAGCAGTCGGGGACAGAACTATGGCTACACCTTC. The encoded protein is CASSRGQNYGYTF.

A single count supports this clone. Here the CDR3 DNA reads TGTGCCAGCAGCCCCATAGCGGGAGGGCGCGAGCAGTTCTTC. Translation gives CASSPIAGGREQFF. The chain combines TRBV14 with TRBJ2-1, with 11 nucleotides matching TRBD2. The CDR3 has 14 residues. Unmatched junction bases numbered 6, after V lost 4 bases and J lost 10 bases. Germline V CDR1 and CDR2: SGHDN, FVKESK.